The 20 T cell receptor beta chains in this list originate from one sample, sequenced in a study of blood T cells in healthy people across ages. A second 7 to 11 cycle PCR used barcoded and J-beta primers. TCRdb itself ran the 5' RACE reads through MiXCR, one entry per CDR3 protein. The table has approximately 690,000 distinct CDR3 sequences, roughly two fifths seen once; the top ten hold around 32%. Sequencing used blood. The receptors were sampled from a man older than 75 in good health.

The rearrangement joins TRBV5-1 to TRBJ2-5, with D hard to call. The V end was cut by 4 bases, the J end by 5 bases, with 12 bases between. Germline CDR1 SGHRS, CDR2 YFSETQ. The CDR3 extends over 13 amino acids. Written as DNA, the CDR3 is TGCGCCAGCAGCCAACGGATCTGGGAGACCCAGTACTTC. Translating it yields CASSQRIWETQYF.

This clonotype was observed a handful of times. The chain joins TRBV20-1 to TRBJ2-5, with 7 bases aligning to TRBD2. Germline V gene data show CDR1 as DFQATT and CDR2 as SNEGSKA (reference sequence). Germline trimming cut 1 base from V and 5 bases from J; bases unmatched to any gene: 1. The CDR3 consists of 12 residues. For the CDR3, the DNA is TGCAGTGCTAGAGTTAGCGGGGAGACCCAGTACTTC. Translated, it gives CSARVSGETQYF.

In regard to this clonotype: Mismatch with germline at one junction end may stem from a read error. The CDR3: CANSQDLAGGRDTQYF. As DNA, the CDR3 is TGCGCCAACAGCCAAGATTTAGCGGGGGGTAGAGATACGCAGTATTTT. The rearrangement uses TRBV4-1 and TRBJ2-3; 10 bases fit TRBD2. The V gene's germline CDR1 is MGHRA and CDR2 YSYEKL. CDR3 length: 16 amino acids.

The V call is TRBV29-1, the J call TRBJ1-4; possible D gene TRBD1, 6 bases. This CDR3 spans 15 amino acids. Germline CDR1 SQVTM, CDR2 ANQGSEA. Trimming left V 7 bases short and J 7 bases short, with 22 bases between. The CDR3 DNA reads TGCAGCGCCTGGGGGCCCAGGGGCGAGAGTGAAAAACTGTTTTTT. It codes for CSAWGPRGESEKLFF. The complete variable domain, with remaining parts taken from reference TRBV29-1 and TRBJ1-4, reads SAVISQKPSRDICQRGTSLTIQCQVDSQVTMMFWYRQQPGQSLTLIATANQGSEATYESGFVIDKFPISRPNLTFSTLTVSNMSPEDSSIYLCSAWGPRGESEKLFFGSGTQLSVL.

This clonotype occurred a few times. The chain uses TRBV29-1 and TRBJ2-3; 15 nucleotides line up with TRBD2. The V segment lost 2 bases and the J segment 4 bases; nucleotides outside the gene matches: 13. Germline CDR1 and CDR2: SQVTM and ANQGSEA. The CDR3 runs 19 residues. The CDR3, as DNA: TGCAGCGTTGAAATTGGACTAGCGGGAGGGCTGGAGTTTGCAGATACGCAGTATTTT. Protein: CSVEIGLAGGLEFADTQYF.

This clonotype was seen a single time. J is TRBJ2-3 and V is TRBV29-1, with TRBD1 matching over 8 bases. This CDR3 region has 14 residues. CDR1 SQVTM and CDR2 ANQGSEA come from the germline V gene. With V trimmed by 7 bases and J by 2 bases, 8 bases remained unmatched. The CDR3, as DNA: TGCAGCGCCGGCATGGGACAGGACACAGATACGCAGTATTTT. Translation gives CSAGMGQDTDTQYF.

This clonotype appeared a few times. The chain couples TRBV5-5 to TRBJ2-2; 14 bases align to TRBD2. Germline assignment: CDR1 SGHKS and CDR2 YYEKEE (reference sequence). This CDR3 is 17 amino acids long. The V segment lost 5 bases and the J segment 5 bases; nucleotides outside the gene matches: 8. CDR3 coding DNA: TGTGCCAGCAGTAATGGACTAGCGGGAGGTCCGACCGGGGAGCTGTTTTTT. Amino acid sequence: CASSNGLAGGPTGELFF.

This clonotype was observed at least ten times. A read error may explain this, as a much larger clone is one base away. As DNA, the CDR3 is TGTGCCAGCAGCCAAGGCCACCGGGGAGGGGAGGTTGAGCAGTACTTC. Protein: CASSQGHRGGEVEQYF. The rearrangement links TRBV4-2 to TRBJ2-5, with TRBD2 matching over 7 bases. Germline V gene data show CDR1 as LGHNA and CDR2 as YNFKEQ. V shed 1 base, J shed 11 bases, and the junction held 16 bases outside the gene matches. The CDR3 runs 16 residues.

V is TRBV27 and J is TRBJ2-7; perhaps TRBD2 as D (6 bases). Between the trimmed V and J ends, which lost 5 bases and 9 bases, there was a span of 20 bases. The CDR3 has 14 amino acids. Germline V CDR1 and CDR2: MNHEY, SMNVEV (reference sequence). This CDR3 reads CASSAKGLSWGQYF. The CDR3 coding sequence is TGTGCCAGCAGTGCTAAGGGACTCTCTTGGGGGCAGTACTTC.

To note about this clonotype: Relative to the germline gene, one junction end is altered; a read error may explain this. V usage is TRBV3-1 and J usage is TRBJ2-3; 11 positions agree with TRBD2. This CDR3 spans 17 amino acids. Per the germline V gene, CDR1 is LGHDT and CDR2 is YNNKEL (reference sequence). The CDR3 is CVSSRGTSGPSTDTQYF. The DNA for the CDR3 is TGTGTCAGCAGCCGTGGGACTAGCGGTCCCAGCACAGATACGCAGTATTTT.

The CDR3 DNA reads as TGCAGTGCTAGAGACCCCTCGGAGAACACTGAAGCTTTCTTT. It codes for CSARDPSENTEAFF. This chain joins TRBV20-1 and TRBJ1-1; D is unclear. The CDR3 totals 14 residues. V lost 0 bases and J 1 base, leaving 9 bases between the germline ends. Germline V lookup: CDR1 DFQATT, CDR2 SNEGSKA (reference sequence).

The sample holds many counts of this clonotype. The rearrangement uses TRBV6-6 and TRBJ2-3; D unresolved. V was trimmed by 5 bases and J by 4 bases, leaving 10 bases between them. CDR3 length: 13 amino acids. Germline CDR1 is MNHNY and CDR2 is SVGAGI (reference sequence). The CDR3: CASSPNTADTQYF. The CDR3 DNA sequence: TGTGCCAGCAGTCCAAATACAGCAGATACGCAGTATTTT.

Regarding this clonotype: The junction departs from the called germline gene at one end, perhaps through a read error. CDR3 in DNA: TGTGCCGGCAGTTACTCGCGACCAAGGGAGCGGGACAGCTCCTACGTGCAGTACTTC. The encoded protein is CAGSYSRPRERDSSYVQYF. The chain links TRBV6-2 or TRBV6-3 to TRBJ2-7; D may be TRBD1 or TRBD2 (7 bases each). The CDR3 runs to 19 residues. CDR1 is MNHEY and CDR2 is SVGEGT in the germline V gene.

The chain is built from TRBV5-1 and TRBJ2-1; 8 nucleotides align to TRBD2. This CDR3 spans 16 amino acids. V was pared by 2 bases and J by 6 bases, with 10 bases of the junction left unmatched. Per the germline V gene, CDR1 is SGHRS and CDR2 is YFSETQ. The CDR3 nucleotides read TGCGCCAGCAGCTTAATGAGCGGGGGAAGGGGCAATGAGCAGTTCTTC. Its protein is CASSLMSGGRGNEQFF.

In its sample, this clonotype was seen once. A read error may be the cause here, since a much bigger clone is one base away. The chain joins TRBV9 to TRBJ2-5; TRBD1 matches at 9 bases. The germline CDR1 and CDR2 sequences are SGDLS and YYNGEE. This CDR3 region has 14 residues. Trimming at V came to 5 bases and at J to 2 bases, leaving 4 bases not matched to a gene. The CDR3, as DNA: TGTGCCAGCAGGACCGGGACAGGGCAAGAGACCCAGTACTTC. Amino acid sequence: CASRTGTGQETQYF. Together with reference TRBV9 and TRBJ2-5, the CDR3 gives the full variable domain: DSGVTQTPKHLITATGQRVTLRCSPRSGDLSVYWYQQSLDQGLQFLIQYYNGEERAKGNILERFSAQQFPDLHSELNLSSLELGDSALYFCASRTGTGQETQYFGPGTRLLVL.

The V and J genes are TRBV6-2 or TRBV6-3 and TRBJ1-5; unclear D gene. Per germline, CDR1 MNHEY and CDR2 SVGEGT. Trimming removed 6 bases at V and 1 base at J, with 16 bases between. The CDR3 consists of 16 residues. The CDR3 here is CASRNGKVGSNQPQHF. The CDR3 DNA reads as TGTGCCAGCAGAAATGGCAAAGTGGGAAGCAATCAGCCCCAGCATTTT.

The V gene is TRBV3-1, the J gene TRBJ2-7, with 9 nucleotides matching TRBD2. CDR3 length: 16 amino acids. The V segment lost 4 bases and the J segment 5 bases; nucleotides outside the gene matches: 12. Germline V gene lookup returns CDR1 LGHDT and CDR2 YNNKEL (reference sequence). The CDR3 protein is CASSPLGAGGFNEQYF. The CDR3 coding sequence is TGTGCCAGCAGCCCCCTTGGGGCGGGAGGGTTTAACGAGCAGTACTTC.

The chain joins TRBV10-1 to TRBJ2-3; 9 positions agree with TRBD2. Trimming removed 0 bases from V and 4 bases from J; junction bases left unmatched: 5. Germline loops: CDR1 WNHNN, CDR2 SYGVQD (reference sequence). The CDR3 extends over 16 amino acids. CDR3 nucleotide sequence: TGCGCCAGCAGTGAGTCGATAGCGGGAGTGGCAGATACGCAGTATTTT. Its translation is CASSESIAGVADTQYF.

In this sample, this clonotype turned up a few times. CDR3 nucleotides: TGTGCCACCAGTGATTTCACCAGGGGTGGAGAGACCCAGTACTTC. Protein: CATSDFTRGGETQYF. This chain uses TRBV24-1 with TRBJ2-4; weak D call: TRBD1 (6 bases). Gene TRBJ2-5 matches the end of the DNA better, so the J call may be wrong. Germline V CDR1 and CDR2: KGHDR, SFDVKD. This CDR3 region has 15 residues.

This clonotype showed up just a few times. The chain employs TRBV10-3 and TRBJ1-1, with D perhaps TRBD1 (6 bases). V shed 6 bases and J shed 0 bases, with 11 bases lying between them. CDR1 and CDR2 from the germline V gene are ENHRY and SYGVKD. CDR3 length: 14 residues. In nucleotides, the CDR3 is TGTGCCATCAGAGACAGGACAATGAACACTGAAGCTTTCTTT. This encodes CAIRDRTMNTEAFF.